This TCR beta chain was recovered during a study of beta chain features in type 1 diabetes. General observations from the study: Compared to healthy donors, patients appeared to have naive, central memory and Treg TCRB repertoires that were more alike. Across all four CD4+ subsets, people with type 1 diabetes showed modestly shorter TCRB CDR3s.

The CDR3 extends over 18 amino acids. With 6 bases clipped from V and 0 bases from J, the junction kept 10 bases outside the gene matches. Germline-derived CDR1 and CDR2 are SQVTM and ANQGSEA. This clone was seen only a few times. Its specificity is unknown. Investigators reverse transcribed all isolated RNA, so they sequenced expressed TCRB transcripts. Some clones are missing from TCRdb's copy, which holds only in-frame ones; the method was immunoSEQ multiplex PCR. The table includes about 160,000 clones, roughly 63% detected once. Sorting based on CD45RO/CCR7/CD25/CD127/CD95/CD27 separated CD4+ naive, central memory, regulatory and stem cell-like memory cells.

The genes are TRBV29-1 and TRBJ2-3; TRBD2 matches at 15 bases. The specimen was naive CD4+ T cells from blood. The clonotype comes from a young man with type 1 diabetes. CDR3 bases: TGCAGCGTGCCCCCCGGGACTAGCGGGGGGACTAGCACAGATACGCAGTATTTT. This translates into CSVPPGTSGGTSTDTQYF.